These T cell receptor beta chains were read from a single sample in a study of STAT3 mutations in large granular lymphocyte leukemia. Assay: immunoSEQ multiplex PCR; the TCRdb copy retains only in-frame clones and omits some. The table includes under 10,000 clones, approximately 90% detected once. Sample: peripheral blood mononuclear cells. The receptors derive from an older man with T-cell large granular lymphocyte leukemia. Some clones in this sample may be carry-over from other donors' samples. Each CDR3 is given with its conserved first and last residue. The D gene is left open where the match is weak. Rows may omit the clone size; those that give it use once, few, many or a size class.

14	once	TRBJ1-5	-	TRBV6-6	TGTGCCAGCAGGGGCGACAGTAGCAATCAGCCCCAGCATTTT	CASRGDSSNQPQHF
15	-	TRBJ1-6	-	TRBV6-1	TGTGCCAGCCAGACACCCCAGTCCAAAGGGTCACCCCTCCACTTT	CASQTPQSKGSPLHF
13	-	TRBJ2-5	-	TRBV5-4	TGTGCCAGCAGCTCCGGCCGGAGGGAGACCCAGTACTTC	CASSSGRRETQYF
18	-	TRBJ2-1	-	TRBV30	TGTGCCTGGAGTGTGGCATGGGCCGAAAAGAGCTCCTACAATGAGCAGTTCTTC	CAWSVAWAEKSSYNEQFF
17	-	TRBJ2-7	-	TRBV7-2	TGTGCCAGCAGCTTAGAGTTTAGGTCTAGCAGCCCCTACGAGCAGTACTTC	CASSLEFRSSSPYEQYF
16	-	TRBJ1-6	-	TRBV5-6	TGTGCCAGCAGCCGACCCGGGGCCTCTAGGAGTTCACCCCTCCACTTT	CASSRPGASRSSPLHF
12	-	TRBJ1-6	-	TRBV5-4	TGTGCCAGCAGCTTAGTGGATTCACCCCTCCACTTT	CASSLVDSPLHF
15	-	TRBJ1-4	-	TRBV7-9	TGTGCCAGCAGCTTAGGAAGGATGGGAAATGAAAAACTGTTTTTT	CASSLGRMGNEKLFF
13	-	TRBJ1-2	-	TRBV10-3	TGTGCCATCACCCCGGGAGAATTCTATGGCTACACCTTC	CAITPGEFYGYTF
15	once	TRBJ1-2	-	TRBV7-9	TGTGCCAGCAGCTTAGCCACGGGCAGTCCCTCTTCGTACACCTTC	CASSLATGSPSSYTF
16	-	TRBJ1-6	-	TRBV7-9	TGTGCCAGCAGCCCGACATTCGGCCAGGCTACGGCACCCCTCCACTTT	CASSPTFGQATAPLHF
13	once	TRBJ1-2	-	TRBV5-1	TGCGCCAGCAGCCCCACGACCAACTATGGCTACACCTTC	CASSPTTNYGYTF
14	-	TRBJ2-7	TRBD1	TRBV7-2	TGTGCCAGCAGCTTCGGGACAGCCTCCTACGAGCAGTACTTC	CASSFGTASYEQYF
12	-	TRBJ2-7	-	TRBV27	TGTGCCAGCCGATCCCGGGGTTACGAGCAGTACTTC	CASRSRGYEQYF
13	-	TRBJ2-5	TRBD1	TRBV29-1	TGCAGCGTTGAAAACAGGGGGCGTGAGACCCAGTACTTC	CSVENRGRETQYF
13	-	TRBJ2-1	TRBD1	TRBV18	TGTGCCAGCTCAGGACAGGATTACAATGAGCAGTTCTTC	CASSGQDYNEQFF
15	-	TRBJ2-2	TRBD1	TRBV29-1	TGCAGCGTTGATCGTCGACAGGGTGGTACCGGGGAGCTGTTTTTT	CSVDRRQGGTGELFF
10	-	TRBJ2-3	TRBD1	TRBV19	TGTGCCAGTGGACAGGGGGCGCAGTATTTT	CASGQGAQYF
14	-	TRBJ1-5	-	TRBV28	TGTGCCAGCAGGGGCGGAGGGTTTGATCAGCCCCAGCATTTT	CASRGGGFDQPQHF
16	-	TRBJ2-2	TRBD2	TRBV5-4	TGTGCCAGCAGCAGCCCGATACTAGCGGGTGCCGGGGAGCTGTTTTTT	CASSSPILAGAGELFF
13	-	TRBJ1-5	-	TRBV30	TGTGCCTGGAATCCCCGCAAAGGACAGCCCCAGCATTTT	CAWNPRKGQPQHF
13	-	TRBJ1-5	-	TRBV7-2	TGTGCCAGCAGCACAGGACCGTATCAGCCCCAGCATTTT	CASSTGPYQPQHF
13	-	TRBJ2-7	-	TRBV18	TGTGCCAGCTCCCTCCAAGGGGCCCACGAGCAGTACTTC	CASSLQGAHEQYF
14	-	TRBJ2-7	TRBD1	TRBV7-9	TGTGCCAGCAGCCCGCGGACAGGTATCTACGAGCAGTACTTC	CASSPRTGIYEQYF
12	-	TRBJ2-7	-	TRBV30	TGTGCCTGGAGTGGCCCGGGTTACGAGCAGTACTTC	CAWSGPGYEQYF
11	-	TRBJ2-5	-	TRBV6-5	TGTGCCAGTCGGTTTTCGGAGACCCAGTACTTC	CASRFSETQYF
13	-	TRBJ1-6	-	TRBV30	TGTGCCTCACAGGGTGGCCCGTCCAGACCCCTCCACTTT	CASQGGPSRPLHF
14	-	TRBJ2-2	TRBD1	TRBV7-9	TGTGCCAGCACCGACAGGGGGGACACCGGGGAGCTGTTTTTT	CASTDRGDTGELFF
16	-	TRBJ1-5	TRBD1	TRBV28	TGTGCCAGCACCACACCCCGGACAGGCCTCAATCAGCCCCAGCATTTT	CASTTPRTGLNQPQHF